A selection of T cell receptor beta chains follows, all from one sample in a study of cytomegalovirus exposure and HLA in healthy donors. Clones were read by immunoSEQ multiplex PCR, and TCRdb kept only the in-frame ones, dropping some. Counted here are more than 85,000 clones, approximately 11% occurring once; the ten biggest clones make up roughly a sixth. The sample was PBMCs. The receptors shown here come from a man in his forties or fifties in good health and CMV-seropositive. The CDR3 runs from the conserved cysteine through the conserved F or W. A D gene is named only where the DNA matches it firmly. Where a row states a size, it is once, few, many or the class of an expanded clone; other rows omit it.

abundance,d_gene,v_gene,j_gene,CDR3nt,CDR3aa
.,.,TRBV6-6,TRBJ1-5,TGTGCCAGCAGTTCTCCATTCGACAGGTCCGCCCAGCCCCAGCATTTT,CASSSPFDRSAQPQHF
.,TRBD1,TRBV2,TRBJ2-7,TGTGCCAGCGCCCGAGTCGGGACAGCAGCGTACGAGCAGTACTTC,CASARVGTAAYEQYF
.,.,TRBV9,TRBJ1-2,TGTGCCAGCAGCGTAGTTGCGGGGGGCGAAACGGATGGCTACACCTTC,CASSVVAGGETDGYTF
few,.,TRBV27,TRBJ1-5,TGTGCCAGCAGAACCCAAAGAGGGCCCCAGCATTTT,CASRTQRGPQHF
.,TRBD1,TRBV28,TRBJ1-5,TGTGCCAGCAGCGTCCCGGGACAGAACAATCAGCCCCAGCATTTT,CASSVPGQNNQPQHF
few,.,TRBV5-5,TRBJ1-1,TGTGCCAGCAGCTTGGGCGTGAACACTGAAGCTTTCTTT,CASSLGVNTEAFF
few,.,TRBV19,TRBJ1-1,TGTGCCAGTACACATTACGGCAGGATGAACACTGAAGCTTTCTTT,CASTHYGRMNTEAFF
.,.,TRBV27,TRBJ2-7,TGTGCCAGCAGTTTACAGGGCCTTAGGCCCTACGAGCAGTACTTC,CASSLQGLRPYEQYF
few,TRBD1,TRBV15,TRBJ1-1,TGTGCCACCAGCATACCCGGGACAGGAGTGAACACTGAAGCTTTCTTT,CATSIPGTGVNTEAFF
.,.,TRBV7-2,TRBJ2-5,TGTGCCAGCAGCTACCGGGACTTAAAAGAGACCCAGTACTTC,CASSYRDLKETQYF
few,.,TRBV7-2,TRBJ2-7,TGTGCCAGCAGCTTATTGCCAGGGGGCTCAGGGACTAGCAGCTACGAGCAGTACTTC,CASSLLPGGSGTSSYEQYF
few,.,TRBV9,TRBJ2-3,TGTGCCAGCAGCGTAGGTGCAAACAGACGCACAGATACGCAGTATTTT,CASSVGANRRTDTQYF
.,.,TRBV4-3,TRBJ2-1,TGCGCCAGCAGCCAAGGAACCCAGCGGGCAAATTACAATGAGCAGTTCTTC,CASSQGTQRANYNEQFF
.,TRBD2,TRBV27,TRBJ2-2,TGTGCCAGCAGTGCCCGGTCAGCGGGAGGGAAAAAGACCGGGGAGCTGTTTTTT,CASSARSAGGKKTGELFF
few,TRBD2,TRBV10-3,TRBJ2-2,TGTGCCACTAGCGGGGTGAACACCGGGGAGCTGTTTTTT,CATSGVNTGELFF
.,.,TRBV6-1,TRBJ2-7,TGTGCCAGCAGTGAAGGTGAGGGTGAGCAGTACTTC,CASSEGEGEQYF
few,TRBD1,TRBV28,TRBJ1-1,TGTGCCAGCAGTGCATTTCCCGGGACAGGGGGCAGAAATGAAGCTTTCTTT,CASSAFPGTGGRNEAFF
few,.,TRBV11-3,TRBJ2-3,TGTGCCAGCAGCTTATCAGGCTTCACAGATACGCAGTATTTT,CASSLSGFTDTQYF
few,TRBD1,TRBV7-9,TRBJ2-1,TGTGCCAGCAGCTTATACGAGGGGGCGGGCAATGAGCAGTTCTTC,CASSLYEGAGNEQFF
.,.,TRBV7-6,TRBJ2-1,TGTGCCAGCAGCTTAGCTAGCGGAGATTACAATGAGCAGTTCTTC,CASSLASGDYNEQFF
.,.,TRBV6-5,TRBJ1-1,TGTGCCAGCAGTTACTCGCAGGGGCGGAACACTGAAGCTTTCTTT,CASSYSQGRNTEAFF
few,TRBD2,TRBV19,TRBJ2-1,TGTGCCAGTACCAAAGGAGGGAGGGCCTACAATGAGCAGTTCTTC,CASTKGGRAYNEQFF
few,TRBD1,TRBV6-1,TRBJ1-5,TGTGCCAGCACGACGGGACAGAGCAATCAGCCCCAGCATTTT,CASTTGQSNQPQHF
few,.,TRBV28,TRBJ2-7,TGTGCCAGCAGCCCATCGGGAGACACCTACGAGCAGTACTTC,CASSPSGDTYEQYF
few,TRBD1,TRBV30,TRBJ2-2,TGTGCCTGGGACCGGGACAGGGGGGGTACCGGGGAGCTGTTTTTT,CAWDRDRGGTGELFF
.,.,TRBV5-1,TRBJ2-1,TGCGCCAGCAGCCCTAACGCCAGGGGCTCCTACAATGAGCAGTTCTTC,CASSPNARGSYNEQFF
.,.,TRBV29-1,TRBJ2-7,TGCAGCGTTGGGGAGGGGGACCCCTACGAGCAGTACTTC,CSVGEGDPYEQYF
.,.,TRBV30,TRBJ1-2,TGTGCCTGGAGGTCGCCAGGGGATGTATATGGCTACACCTTC,CAWRSPGDVYGYTF
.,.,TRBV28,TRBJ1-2,TGTGCCAGCAGTCTCCCGTTATTACATCGATTTGATGGCTACACCTTC,CASSLPLLHRFDGYTF